This entry is about one TCR beta chain. What it binds is not known. In the PCR, 60 Vbeta and 13 Jbeta primers were used. Measured with immunoSEQ multiplex PCR; TCRdb has only the in-frame clones, and not every one. This repertoire shows 75,000 to 100,000 clones, roughly 72% found once; its top ten account for 0.5% to 0.65%. The entry originates in a study of cytomegalovirus exposure and HLA in healthy donors. Regarding the study as a whole: Later on, a genetic analysis was performed. It linked a missense variant in DCLRE1C with V- and J-gene trimming of TCR beta.

The sequence derives from a man aged 25 to 45 in good health and CMV-seronegative. The material sequenced was PBMCs.

The CDR3 protein is CASSPGELRDEQYV. DNA for the CDR3: TGTGCCAGCAGCCCGGGGGAACTACGGGACGAGCAGTACGTC. The V and J genes are TRBV9 and TRBJ2-7; possible D gene TRBD2, 6 bases. Between the trimmed V and J ends, which lost 4 bases and 5 bases, there was a span of 16 bases. The CDR3 consists of 14 residues. CDR1 is SGDLS and CDR2 is YYNGEE in the germline V gene.